This TCR beta chain was sequenced in a study of memory CD4+ T cells and cytomegalovirus serostatus. Study background: Healthy Belgian adult donors included several CMV-positive and 24 CMV-negative people.

Trimming at V came to 3 bases and at J to 1 base, leaving 3 bases not matched to a gene. The CDR3 is 15 amino acids. The germline V gene encodes CDR1 SQVTM and CDR2 ANQGSEA. Repertoires were generated with immunoSEQ multiplex PCR, while TCRdb's copy carries only in-frame clones and drops some. The sample includes more than 55,000 clones, 82% seen only once; the top ten take around 0.9%. The sort gate was single viable CD3+CD4+CD8-CD45RO+ cells for memory CD4+ T cells. The study's findings and limits: CMV serostatus prediction reached median AUC approximately 0.96, or 0.89 with US-trained model. Of under 200 reported CMV TCRbeta sequences, around 62 were found in memory CD4+ repertoires.

To note about this clone: Its matching antigen is unknown.

The chain couples TRBV29-1 to TRBJ2-2; 9 nucleotides align to TRBD2. Input material: memory CD4+ T cells from blood. The clonotype comes from an adult in good health and CMV-seronegative. The chain's CDR3 is CSVEGLAGNTGELFF. The DNA for the CDR3 is TGCAGCGTTGAGGGACTAGCCGGGAACACCGGGGAGCTGTTTTTT.